The present entry profiles one T cell receptor beta chain with its context. Its antigen is unknown. These data belong to a study of cytomegalovirus exposure and HLA in healthy donors. Study summary: In a later analysis, it was reported that the 120 or so validation repertoires had been produced on the same platform as the 700 or so repertoires belonging to the first cohort. Study-wide results and caveats: Many donors shared some public TCRs, even though most TCR sequences were rare. Reports indicated that the classifier achieved high specificity and sensitivity in diagnosing cytomegalovirus status. Cytomegalovirus-associated status was assigned to fewer than 200 TCR beta chains.

TCRdb's copy holds only in-frame clones and misses some; the assay was immunoSEQ multiplex PCR. In the table there are almost 75,000 clones, 85% of which are singletons. This CDR3 is 17 amino acids long. Per germline, CDR1 SGHVS and CDR2 FQNEAQ. V shed 1 base, J shed 2 bases, and the junction held 8 bases outside the gene matches. The source of this sequence is a man in his thirties or forties in good health and CMV-seronegative. This chain links TRBV7-8 with TRBJ2-7, with 10 bases that match TRBD2. What was sequenced was PBMCs. The CDR3 loop is CASSLVPGLANPYEQYV. DNA of the CDR3: TGTGCCAGCAGCTTAGTGCCGGGACTAGCGAACCCCTACGAGCAGTACGTC.